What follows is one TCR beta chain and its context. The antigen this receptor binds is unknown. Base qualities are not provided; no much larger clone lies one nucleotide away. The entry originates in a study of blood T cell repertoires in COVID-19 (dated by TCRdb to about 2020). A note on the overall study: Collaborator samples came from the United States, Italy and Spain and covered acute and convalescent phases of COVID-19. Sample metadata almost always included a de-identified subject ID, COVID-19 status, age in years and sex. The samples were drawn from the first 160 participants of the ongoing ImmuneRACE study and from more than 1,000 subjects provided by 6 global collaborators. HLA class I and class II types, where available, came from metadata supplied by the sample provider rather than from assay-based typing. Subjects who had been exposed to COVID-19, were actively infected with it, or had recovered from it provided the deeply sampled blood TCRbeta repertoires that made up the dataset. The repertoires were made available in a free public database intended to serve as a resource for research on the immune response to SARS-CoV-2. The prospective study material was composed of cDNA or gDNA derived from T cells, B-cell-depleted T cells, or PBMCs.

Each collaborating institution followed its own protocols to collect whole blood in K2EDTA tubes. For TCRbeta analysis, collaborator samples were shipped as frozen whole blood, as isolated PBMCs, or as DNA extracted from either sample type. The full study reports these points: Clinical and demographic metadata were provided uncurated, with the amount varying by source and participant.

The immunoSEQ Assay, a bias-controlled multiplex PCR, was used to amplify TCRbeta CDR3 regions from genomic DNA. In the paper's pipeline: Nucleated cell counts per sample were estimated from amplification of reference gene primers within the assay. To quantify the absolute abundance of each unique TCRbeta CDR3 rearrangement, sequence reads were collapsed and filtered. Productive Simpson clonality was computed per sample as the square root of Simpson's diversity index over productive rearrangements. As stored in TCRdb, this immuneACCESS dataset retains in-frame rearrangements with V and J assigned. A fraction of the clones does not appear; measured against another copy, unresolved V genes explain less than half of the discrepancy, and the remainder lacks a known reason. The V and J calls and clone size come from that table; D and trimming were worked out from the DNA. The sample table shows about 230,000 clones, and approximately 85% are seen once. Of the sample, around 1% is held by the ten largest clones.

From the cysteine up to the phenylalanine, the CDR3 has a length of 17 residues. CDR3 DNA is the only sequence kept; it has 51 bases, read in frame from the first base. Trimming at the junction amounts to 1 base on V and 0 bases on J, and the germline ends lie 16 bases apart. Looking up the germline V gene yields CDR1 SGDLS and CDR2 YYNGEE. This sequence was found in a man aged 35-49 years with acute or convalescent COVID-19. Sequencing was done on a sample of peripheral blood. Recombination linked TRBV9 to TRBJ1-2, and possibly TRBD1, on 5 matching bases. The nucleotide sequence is TGTGCCAGCAGCGTAACAGATAAAGGGGTAGCTAACTATGGCTACACCTTC. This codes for CASSVTDKGVANYGYTF.